The T cell receptor beta chain under discussion was sequenced for a study of blood T cell repertoires in COVID-19 (TCRdb year 2020). The study in broad terms: The collaborator samples originated in the United States, Italy and Spain and spanned the acute and convalescent phases of COVID-19. A de-identified subject ID, COVID-19 status, age in years and sex were almost always included in the sample metadata. Samples were obtained from the ongoing ImmuneRACE study (first 160 participants) and from 1,254 subjects provided by 6 global collaborators. Subjects who had been exposed to COVID-19, were actively infected with it, or had recovered from it provided the deeply sampled blood TCRbeta repertoires that made up the dataset. Where available, HLA class I and class II types were obtained from metadata supplied by the sample provider rather than from assay-based typing. The material from the prospective study consisted of cDNA or gDNA derived from T cells, B-cell-depleted T cells, or PBMCs. A freely available public database, intended as a resource for researchers studying the immune response to SARS-CoV-2, is where the repertoires were released. Overall study outcomes, separate from this receptor: How much clinical and demographic metadata was included differed by source and by participant, and the metadata was provided uncurated.

A distance of 16 bases separates the germline ends of V and J, which lose 4 bases and 1 base respectively. The germline V gene gives CDR1 as LGHNA and CDR2 as YNFKEQ. Including cysteine and phenylalanine, the CDR3 has 17 amino acids. CDR3 DNA is the only sequence kept; it has 51 bases, read in frame from the first base. Whole blood was collected in K2EDTA tubes by collaborating institutions according to the institutions' own protocols. For TCRbeta analysis, collaborator samples were shipped as frozen whole blood, as isolated PBMCs, or as DNA extracted from either sample type. Regarding this clone: Its antigen has not been determined. The sample holds no much larger clone one base away, and base qualities are not on file.

TCRbeta CDR3 regions were amplified from genomic DNA using the immunoSEQ Assay, a bias-controlled multiplex PCR. The authors' pipeline ran thus. The number of nucleated cells in each sample was estimated by amplification of reference gene primers within the assay. To quantify the absolute abundance of each unique TCRbeta CDR3 rearrangement, sequence reads were collapsed and filtered. Productive Simpson clonality was computed per sample as the square root of Simpson's diversity index over productive rearrangements. TCRdb took this table from immuneACCESS and kept in-frame rearrangements with V and J called. Such tables lack part of the clones; where checked against another copy, unresolved V genes explain under half of the gap, and the rest is unexplained. D and trimming were read from the DNA, whereas the V and J calls and clone size are those reported in that table. This sample comprises some 66,000 clones, just under 90% of them detected only once. The ten largest clones capture around 8.3% of the sample.

The receptor was isolated from a human donor with active COVID-19. The donor label of this sample is uncertain. Sequenced input: peripheral blood. The chain employs TRBV4-2 and TRBJ2-2; a tentative D call is TRBD2 (7 bases match). At the DNA level, the sequence is TGTGCCAGCAGCCCACCGGGGGGACACTTGAACACCGGGGAGCTGTTTTTT. Its protein product is CASSPPGGHLNTGELFF.